The clone carrying this TCR beta chain has a single count. What it recognizes is unknown. Repertoires were generated with immunoSEQ multiplex PCR, while TCRdb's copy carries only in-frame clones and drops some. The sample holds 15,000 to 20,000 clones; over 70% are singletons and the top ten take under 6.5%. J was trimmed by 4 bases and V by 5 bases; bases with no gene match: 6. This CDR3 contains 14 residues. Germline values: CDR1 MNHNY, CDR2 SVGAGI (reference sequence). The sample comes from a study of tumor-infiltrating lymphocytes in localized non-small cell lung cancer. About the study: From each patient, both tumor and uninvolved lung, non-adjacent to tumor, were sampled. Study observations and caveats: Available tissue quantity limited TCR sequencing to a patient subset.

Sequences were obtained from lung tumor tissue. This TCR derives from a human donor with non-small cell lung cancer. The chain links TRBV6-6 to TRBJ1-2; 8 nucleotides align to TRBD1. CDR3: CASSTEGQVYGYTF. The CDR3 coding sequence is TGTGCCAGCAGTACCGAGGGACAGGTCTATGGCTACACCTTC.